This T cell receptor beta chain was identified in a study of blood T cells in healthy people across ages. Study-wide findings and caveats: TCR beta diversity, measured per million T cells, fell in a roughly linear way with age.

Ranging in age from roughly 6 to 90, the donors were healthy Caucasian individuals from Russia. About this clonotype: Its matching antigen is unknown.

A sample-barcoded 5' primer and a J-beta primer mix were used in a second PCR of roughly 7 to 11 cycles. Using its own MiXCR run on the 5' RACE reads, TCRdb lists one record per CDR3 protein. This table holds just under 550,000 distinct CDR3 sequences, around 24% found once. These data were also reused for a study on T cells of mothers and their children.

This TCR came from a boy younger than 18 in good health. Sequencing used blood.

The CDR3 sequence is CASSLPRGQSEQFF. The CDR3 nucleotides are TGCGCCAGCAGCTTACCCAGGGGGCAGAGTGAGCAGTTCTTC. The rearrangement links TRBV5-1 to TRBJ2-1; 8 bases are shared with TRBD1. The CDR3 spans 14 residues. The V gene's germline CDR1 is SGHRS and CDR2 YFSETQ. Trimming cost V 2 bases and J 9 bases; bases outside gene matches: 7.